This T cell receptor (beta chain) was identified during a study of cytomegalovirus exposure and HLA in healthy donors. Study conclusions and caveats: A later analysis linked a missense variant in DCLRE1C to the trimming of TCR beta V and J genes. Available immune exposure information covered CMV serostatus only. Within a later analysis, the majority of CMV-associated TCR beta chains appeared HLA-restricted.

Looked up from germline, CDR1 is SGHTA and CDR2 is FQGNSA. The CDR3 spans 19 residues. V lost 2 bases to trimming and J lost 0 bases, with 21 bases between them. Note on this clone: Antigen: not known.

PCR employed 60 Vbeta and 13 Jbeta primers. Only in-frame clones appear in the TCRdb table, and some are missing; sequencing was by immunoSEQ multiplex PCR. Of under 200,000 clones listed, 68% were seen once; the top ten hold around 3%. This TCR derives from a woman aged 40 to 55 in good health and CMV-seropositive. The sequenced sample was PBMCs. The genes are TRBV7-2 and TRBJ2-3, with a possible D match to TRBD1 (6 bases). The CDR3 protein is CASSLRSPGETSSTDTQYF. The CDR3 nucleotides read TGTGCCAGCAGCTTAAGATCCCCAGGGGAAACCTCCAGCACAGATACGCAGTATTTT.